What follows describes a single T cell receptor beta chain. The germline CDR1 and CDR2 sequences are MNHEY and SVGEGT. This CDR3 region has 14 residues. This entry belongs to a study of T cells expressing NK-cell markers. TCRdb re-called the 5' RACE reads and catalogs CDR3 proteins one per entry, DNA excluded. There are 130,000 to 150,000 distinct CDR3 sequences in the sample, with roughly an eighth held by the top ten. Sequencing used blood T cells: a sorted CD56 or NKG2C T cell subset, CD4+ or CD8+ T cells, or bulk PBMC T cells (not recorded which). The genes are TRBV6-2 or TRBV6-3 and TRBJ1-5. This sequence was found in a man between 18 and 35 years old in good health. This chain's CDR3 is CASQTGNSNQPQHF.